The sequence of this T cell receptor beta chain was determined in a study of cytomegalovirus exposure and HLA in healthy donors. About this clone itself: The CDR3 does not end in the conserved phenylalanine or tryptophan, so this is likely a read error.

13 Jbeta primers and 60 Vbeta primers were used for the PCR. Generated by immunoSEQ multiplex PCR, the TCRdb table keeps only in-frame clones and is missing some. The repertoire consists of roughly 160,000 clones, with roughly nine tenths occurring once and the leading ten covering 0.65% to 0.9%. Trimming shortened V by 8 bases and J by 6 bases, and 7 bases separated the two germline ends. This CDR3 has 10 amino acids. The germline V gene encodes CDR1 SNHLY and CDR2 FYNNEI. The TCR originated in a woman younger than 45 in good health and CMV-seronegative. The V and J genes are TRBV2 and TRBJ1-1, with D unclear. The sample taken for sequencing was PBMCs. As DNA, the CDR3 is TGTGCCAGCTACGTTTCTGAAGCTTTCCTT. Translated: CASYVSEAFL.